Listed below are T cell receptor beta chains from one sample, sequenced in a study of PD-L1 blockade in urothelial cancer. Profiling relied on immunoSEQ multiplex PCR, and the TCRdb table lists in-frame clones only, not all of them. The data hold 80,000 to 95,000 clones, with approximately 82% observed a single time. The input for sequencing was PBMCs, taken around atezolizumab (anti-PD-L1) treatment. These receptors all come from a man in his 70s with urothelial cancer. Each CDR3 is given with its conserved first and last residue. The D gene is left open where the match is weak. Clone size, where shown, is once, few, many, or a class for clones that have expanded.

V	D	J	size	DNA	CDR3
TRBV7-2	.	TRBJ2-7	.	TGTGCCAGCAGCCTCAATAGCGAGGGTCGCGAGCAGTACTTC	CASSLNSEGREQYF
TRBV5-4	TRBD2	TRBJ2-3	once	TGTGCCAGCAGCTTGGATAGCGGGAGTTCGGATACGCAGTATTTT	CASSLDSGSSDTQYF
TRBV2	TRBD1	TRBJ2-3	.	TGTGCCAGCCGCGACAGGGGTGGCACAGATACGCAGTATTTT	CASRDRGGTDTQYF
TRBV5-1	.	TRBJ2-6	.	TGCGCCAGCAGCTTGACCTATACGAGCTCTGGGGCCAACGTCCTGACTTTC	CASSLTYTSSGANVLTF
TRBV5-4	TRBD2	TRBJ2-5	once	TGTGCCAGCAGCCCGCGGACTAGCGGGCCCGAAGGGACCCAGTACTTC	CASSPRTSGPEGTQYF
TRBV7-6	.	TRBJ2-2	.	TGTGCCAGCAGCTCCAGGGGGAACACCGGGGAGCTGTTTTTT	CASSSRGNTGELFF
TRBV5-1	TRBD1	TRBJ1-1	.	TGCGCCAGCAGCTCATCCGGGACAGCCAACACTGAAGCTTTCTTT	CASSSSGTANTEAFF
TRBV11-1	TRBD2	TRBJ2-1	once	TGTGCCAGCAGCTTACCGGGACTAGCAGGCAATGAGCAGTTCTTC	CASSLPGLAGNEQFF
TRBV6-1	TRBD1	TRBJ1-1	.	TGTGCCAGCACTAGGACAGGGGAAGCTTTCTTT	CASTRTGEAFF
TRBV4-1	TRBD1	TRBJ2-5	.	TGCGCCAGCAGCCAAGTACAGGGGGCACAAGAGACCCAGTACTTC	CASSQVQGAQETQYF
TRBV10-3	.	TRBJ2-3	.	TGTGCCATCAGTGAGTCGACTAGCACAGATACGCAGTATTTT	CAISESTSTDTQYF
TRBV19	.	TRBJ1-3	once	TGTGCCAGTAGTTGGGGCCCGAGCTCTGGAAACACCATATATTTT	CASSWGPSSGNTIYF
TRBV7-3	.	TRBJ2-1	few	TGTGCCAGCTCCCCGGATTCGGGAGTTATCTACAATGAGCAGTTCTTC	CASSPDSGVIYNEQFF
TRBV2	.	TRBJ2-3	.	TGTGCCAGCAGTAAGAGTACGGATACGCAGTATTTT	CASSKSTDTQYF
TRBV2	TRBD1	TRBJ1-2	.	TGTGCCAGCAAAGAGGGGGCGTCGAGTGGCTACACCTTC	CASKEGASSGYTF
TRBV6-5	.	TRBJ1-3	.	TGTGCCAGCAGTTACACACCAGGAAACACCATATATTTT	CASSYTPGNTIYF
TRBV4-2	.	TRBJ2-7	.	TGTGCCAGCAGCCAAGTCCGCGTAAGCGAGCAGTACTTC	CASSQVRVSEQYF
TRBV5-6	TRBD1	TRBJ1-6	.	TGTGCCAGCAGCTTTCGGGACAGCGTCGTTGGGTCACCCCTCCACTTT	CASSFRDSVVGSPLHF
TRBV6-1	TRBD1	TRBJ1-5	.	TGTGCCAGCAGTGGCCCCGGGACAGGGGCCGATCAGCCCCAGCATTTT	CASSGPGTGADQPQHF
TRBV5-6	.	TRBJ1-4	once	TGTGCCAGCAGCTTGGACGCACAAGGGGTTAATGAAAAACTGTTTTTT	CASSLDAQGVNEKLFF
TRBV19	.	TRBJ2-7	.	TGTGCCAGTAGCAGGAGGGACGTCCATAGGGGCGAGCAGTACTTC	CASSRRDVHRGEQYF
TRBV27	.	TRBJ2-5	.	TGTGCCGTAAACGAGTTTGTCCCGGAGCAAGAGACCCAGTACTTC	CAVNEFVPEQETQYF
TRBV5-1	TRBD2	TRBJ2-1	.	TGCGCCAGCAGCTCTAGCGGGAGAGGTACTAATGAGCAGTTCTTC	CASSSSGRGTNEQFF
TRBV1	.	TRBJ2-4	once	TGCACCAGCAGCCAGCCCGCCGAAGTGGTAGCGGGATATGAAGGGGCCAAAAACATTCAGTACTTC	CTSSQPAEVVAGYEGAKNIQYF
TRBV5-1	.	TRBJ2-1	.	TGCGCCAGCACAGAGACCCTCGGGTCCTACAATGAGCAGTTCTTC	CASTETLGSYNEQFF
TRBV5-4	.	TRBJ2-7	.	TGTGCCAGCAGCGTGGGGGAACAGGGCTACGAGCAGTACTTC	CASSVGEQGYEQYF
TRBV6-7	.	TRBJ1-3	.	TGTGCCAGCAGTTACACCGGGAAAAATTCGAGGACCATATATTTT	CASSYTGKNSRTIYF
TRBV11-3	TRBD2	TRBJ2-3	.	TGTGCCAGCAGCCTGAGCGGGAGAGGAACAGATACGCAGTATTTT	CASSLSGRGTDTQYF
TRBV11-3	.	TRBJ1-1	.	TGTGCCAGCAGCACGGGGGGCGGAAGCACTGAAGCTTTCTTT	CASSTGGGSTEAFF
TRBV4-1	TRBD1	TRBJ1-2	.	TGCGCCAGCAGCCAAGCGAGGGGACAGCATGATGGCTACACCTTC	CASSQARGQHDGYTF
TRBV6-1	TRBD1	TRBJ2-7	.	TGTGCCAGCAGTGAAAGTCCCGGACAGGGGGCGGTTTACGAGCAGTACTTC	CASSESPGQGAVYEQYF